These T cell receptor beta chains were read from a single sample in a study of blood T cell repertoires in COVID-19. Clones were read by immunoSEQ multiplex PCR, and TCRdb kept only the in-frame ones, dropping some. The sample includes some 260,000 clones, 80% to 90% of them seen just once. Specimen: PBMCs or T cells enriched from blood (not recorded which). The receptors stem from a man in his forties or fifties who had recovered from COVID-19. The CDR3 runs from the conserved cysteine through the conserved F or W. A D gene is named only where the DNA matches it firmly. Clone size appears in some rows only: once, few, many, or a class for an expanded clone.

TRBJ1-2,.,TRBV9,.,CASSDRQIGYTF,TGTGCCAGCAGCGACCGACAGATCGGCTACACCTTC
TRBJ2-5,once,TRBV21-1,.,CASSLPVTGGQETQYF,TGTGCCAGCAGCCTGCCTGTGACAGGTGGCCAAGAGACCCAGTACTTC
TRBJ1-3,.,TRBV27,TRBD1,CASGPTGLDTIYF,TGTGCCAGCGGACCGACAGGGTTAGACACCATATATTTT
TRBJ2-3,.,TRBV19,.,CASSISSGRDIPGTQYF,TGTGCCAGTAGTATATCCAGCGGGCGAGACATTCCTGGTACGCAGTATTTT
TRBJ2-3,.,TRBV9,.,CASSGPGVSNTQYF,TGTGCCAGCAGCGGACCCGGGGTCTCGAATACGCAGTATTTT
TRBJ2-5,.,TRBV21-1,.,CASSKDSGTGYEETQYF,TGTGCCAGCAGCAAGGATTCCGGGACAGGGTATGAGGAGACCCAGTACTTC
TRBJ1-1,once,TRBV18,TRBD1,CASSPRQGGTEAFF,TGTGCCAGCTCACCAAGACAGGGTGGGACTGAAGCTTTCTTT
TRBJ1-5,.,TRBV28,.,CASSPLNRQWGNQPQHF,TGTGCCAGCAGTCCCCTCAACAGGCAGTGGGGCAATCAGCCCCAGCATTTT
TRBJ1-2,.,TRBV6-2/TRBV6-3,.,CASSEVHGGSFLYTF,TGTGCCAGCAGCGAGGTGCACGGAGGATCATTTCTATACACCTTC
TRBJ2-1,.,TRBV27,TRBD2,CASSHFSAGVSYNEQFF,TGTGCCAGCAGCCACTTTAGCGCGGGAGTTTCCTACAATGAGCAGTTCTTC
TRBJ2-3,.,TRBV11-2,TRBD2,CASSFSGGAEADTQYF,TGTGCCAGCAGCTTTAGCGGGGGGGCCGAAGCAGATACGCAGTATTTT
TRBJ2-5,few,TRBV10-3,TRBD1,CAISSRGQQETQYF,TGTGCCATCTCATCGAGGGGGCAACAAGAGACCCAGTACTTC